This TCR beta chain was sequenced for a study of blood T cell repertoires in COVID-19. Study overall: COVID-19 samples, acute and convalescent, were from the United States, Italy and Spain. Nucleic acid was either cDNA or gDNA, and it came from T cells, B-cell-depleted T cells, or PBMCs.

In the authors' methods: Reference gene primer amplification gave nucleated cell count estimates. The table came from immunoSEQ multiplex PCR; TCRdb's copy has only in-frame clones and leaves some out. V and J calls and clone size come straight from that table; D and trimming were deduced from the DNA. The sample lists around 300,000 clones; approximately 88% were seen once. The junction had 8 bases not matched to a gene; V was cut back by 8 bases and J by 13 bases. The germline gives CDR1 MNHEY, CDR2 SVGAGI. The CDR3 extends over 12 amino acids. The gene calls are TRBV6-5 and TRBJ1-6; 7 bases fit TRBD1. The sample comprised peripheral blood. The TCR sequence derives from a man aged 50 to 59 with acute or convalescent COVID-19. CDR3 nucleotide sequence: TGTGCCAGCGGACAGGCCCTGCTCCCCCTCCACTTT. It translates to CASGQALLPLHF.